The text below deals with one T cell receptor beta chain. This sample was taken from a study of T cell responses to AZD1222 COVID-19 vaccine. The V gene's germline CDR1 is SGHRS and CDR2 YFSETQ. With 7 bases clipped from V and 5 bases from J, the junction kept 20 bases outside the gene matches. The CDR3 totals 17 residues. The assay was immunoSEQ multiplex PCR, and TCRdb's table has in-frame clones only and misses some. The sample table includes over 120,000 clones. Sequenced sample: peripheral blood. This receptor was identified in an adult in good health. The V call is TRBV5-1, the J call TRBJ2-5, with 7 bases lining up with TRBD1. CDR3 sequence: CASLPTAGTEGYETQYF. The DNA for the CDR3 is TGCGCCAGCCTGCCAACTGCCGGGACAGAGGGTTACGAGACCCAGTACTTC.